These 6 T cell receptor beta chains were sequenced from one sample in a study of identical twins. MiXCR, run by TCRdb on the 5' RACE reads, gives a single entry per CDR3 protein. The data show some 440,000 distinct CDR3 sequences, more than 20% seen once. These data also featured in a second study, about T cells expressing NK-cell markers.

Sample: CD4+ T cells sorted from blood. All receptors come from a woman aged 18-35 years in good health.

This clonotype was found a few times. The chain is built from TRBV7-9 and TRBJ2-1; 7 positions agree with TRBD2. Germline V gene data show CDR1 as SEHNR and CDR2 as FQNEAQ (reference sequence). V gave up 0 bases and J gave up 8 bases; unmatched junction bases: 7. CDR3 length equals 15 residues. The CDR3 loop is CASSLAVGGPDEQFF. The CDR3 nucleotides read TGTGCCAGCAGCTTAGCGGTGGGAGGGCCCGATGAGCAGTTCTTC.

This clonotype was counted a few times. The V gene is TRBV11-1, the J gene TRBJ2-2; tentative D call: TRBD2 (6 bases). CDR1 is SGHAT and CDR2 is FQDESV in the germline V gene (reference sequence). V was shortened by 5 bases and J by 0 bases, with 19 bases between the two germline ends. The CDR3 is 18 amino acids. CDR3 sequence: CASSQIGGLPTNTGELFF. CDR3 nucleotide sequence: TGTGCCAGCAGCCAGATCGGCGGACTACCGACGAACACCGGGGAGCTGTTTTTT.

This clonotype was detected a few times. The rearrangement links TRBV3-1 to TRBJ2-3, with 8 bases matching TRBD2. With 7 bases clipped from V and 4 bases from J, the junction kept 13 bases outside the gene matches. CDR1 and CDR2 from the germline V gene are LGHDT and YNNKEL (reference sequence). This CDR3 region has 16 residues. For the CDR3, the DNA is TGTGCCAGCAAAAAGATTGGGACTAGTTCATCAGATACGCAGTATTTT. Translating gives CASKKIGTSSSDTQYF.

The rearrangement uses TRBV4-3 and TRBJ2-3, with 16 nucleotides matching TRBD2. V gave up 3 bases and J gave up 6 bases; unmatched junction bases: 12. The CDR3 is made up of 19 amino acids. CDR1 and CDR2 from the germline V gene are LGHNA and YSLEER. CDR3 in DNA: TGCGCCAGCAGCCAGGGGGGACTAGCGGGAGGGCCGGGGGGCGATACGCAGTATTTT. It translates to CASSQGGLAGGPGGDTQYF.

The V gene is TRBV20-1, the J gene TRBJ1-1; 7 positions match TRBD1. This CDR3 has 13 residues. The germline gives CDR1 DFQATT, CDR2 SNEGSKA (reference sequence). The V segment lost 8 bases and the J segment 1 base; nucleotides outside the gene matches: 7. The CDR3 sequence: CSPRDSANTEAFF. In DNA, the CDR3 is TGCAGTCCTCGGGACAGCGCGAACACTGAAGCTTTCTTT.

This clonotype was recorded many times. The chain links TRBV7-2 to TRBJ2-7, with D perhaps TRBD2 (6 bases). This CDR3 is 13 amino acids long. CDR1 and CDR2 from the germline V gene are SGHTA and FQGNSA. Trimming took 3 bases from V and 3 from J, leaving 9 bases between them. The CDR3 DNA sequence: TGTGCCAGCAGCTTGACTAGTAACTACGAGCAGTACTTC. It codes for CASSLTSNYEQYF.